This T cell receptor beta chain was recovered during a study of shared clonotypes between healthy human individuals (dated by TCRdb to 2020 to 2021). For the study in its entirety: A few men and two women, aged 18 to 49 years, made up the cohort. Per donor, three plates each were used for CD4 naive and CD4 memory, two for CD8 naive, and one for CD8 memory. To estimate repertoire size and how much clonotype sharing occurs between individuals, the study deeply sequenced the blood TCR repertoires of five healthy adults. Libraries were prepared and TCR repertoires were sequenced by different laboratories using diverse techniques, in order to increase sequencing depth and limit assay-specific biases. Per donor, leukapheresis produced somewhere between about 0.9 and 9.5 billion PBMCs. General conclusions and limits of the study: Around 5% of naive CD4, approximately 3.7% of naive CD8, approximately 2.2% of memory CD4, and about 0.4% of memory CD8 clonotypes were shared across several donors. Sampling was restricted to blood, and TCR repertoires in tissue are likely to differ from TCR repertoires in blood. Clonotypes shared by all four sorted-subset donors showed higher generation probabilities than non-shared clonotypes. Pairwise subsampling led to the expectation that sequencing depth would affect the degree of clonotype sharing among donors. The genetic and exposure-history diversity represented was limited by the small number of donors. Naive subsets generally had larger estimated clonotype richness than memory subsets did. Incomplete sequencing was indicated by rarefaction of sorted-subset datasets, despite the large sequencing depth.

In regard to this clone: It lacks a known antigen. Per-base quality was not reported, and no clone a single base away is much larger than it.

The germline V gene (reference sequence) specifies MNHNY as CDR1 and SVGAGI as CDR2. CDR3 length: 16 amino acids, cysteine to phenylalanine. Left in the record is the CDR3 DNA by itself, 48 bases read in frame from the first base. The germline V end is reduced by 4 bases and the J end by 4 bases; junction bases left unmatched: 11. For the CD8 naive samples, CD45RO-negative cells were positively selected for CCR7, yielding a CD45RA+CCR7+ population from which TemRA cells were excluded. The donors were healthy, HIV-negative adults with no recently reported acute infections or vaccinations. All donors were Caucasian adults living in Nashville, Tennessee, USA. Blood was obtained by leukapheresis, after which PBMCs were separated by Ficoll-Histopaque density gradient centrifugation and cryopreserved in liquid nitrogen vapor phase. Analytical flow cytometry was used to check the purity and quantity of every magnetically sorted T cell population. Genomic DNA was isolated from every sorted fraction and measured by UV absorbance on a Nanodrop 2000c.

TCR CDR3 regions were amplified from genomic DNA by multiplex PCR using the deep immunoSEQ assay. Genomic DNA extracted from each cell subset was distributed evenly over all wells of several immunoSEQ 96-well plates, and each plate served as one replicate. For sorted subsets, about 200 ng genomic DNA, equal to tens of thousands of T cell genomes, was loaded into each replicate PCR. Purified libraries were measured with a Qubit 3.0 fluorometer, size-checked on a Bioanalyzer 2100, and measured again with the KAPA Library Quantification kit. Every immunoSEQ 96-well plate was sequenced on a separate single-read 150-cycle Illumina NextSeq 550 flow cell. Concerning the study's data processing: Because the immunoSEQ output held only junctional sequences and lacked quality scores, the filtering could not match the filtering applied to full-length reads. To assign V/J genes and CDR3, sequences were annotated using PyIR, a Python wrapper for IgBLAST v1.9, with IMGT germline references. Reads were filtered out if the reads had weak V/J assignments (E-value above 1e-6), no CDR3, stop codons, out-of-frame junctions, or ambiguous translated residues. A V3J clonotype was defined by an identical inferred V gene, J gene, and CDR3 amino acid sequence. The percentage overlap between two repertoires was calculated by dividing the number of shared unique clonotypes by the size of the smaller repertoire. Three approaches were used to assess repertoire richness: RTK rarefaction, the Chao1 estimator, and Recon v2.1 estimates of unobserved clonotypes. For all TCRbeta clonotypes obtained by the gDNA method from four donors, generation probabilities were computed with OLGA. TCRdb limited this immuneACCESS table to in-frame rearrangements with V and J called. A share of clones is missing; checked studies link under half to unresolved V genes, and the rest is unexplained. D and trimming were read from the DNA, whereas the V and J calls and clone size are those reported in that table. This sample gives over 750,000 clones in total; 95% to 97% of them show up just once. The ten biggest clones cover over 0.2% of the sample.

The chain couples TRBV6-6 to TRBJ2-3; 7 bases in the middle match TRBD1. This receptor was identified in a young man in good health. What was sequenced was naive CD8+ T cells sorted from blood. The cell subset or site tag for this specimen amounts to: CD45RA+CCR7+. The CDR3 region reads CASSSTGPIEADTQYF. In nucleotide form, the sequence is TGTGCCAGCAGTTCGACAGGGCCCATAGAAGCAGATACGCAGTATTTT.